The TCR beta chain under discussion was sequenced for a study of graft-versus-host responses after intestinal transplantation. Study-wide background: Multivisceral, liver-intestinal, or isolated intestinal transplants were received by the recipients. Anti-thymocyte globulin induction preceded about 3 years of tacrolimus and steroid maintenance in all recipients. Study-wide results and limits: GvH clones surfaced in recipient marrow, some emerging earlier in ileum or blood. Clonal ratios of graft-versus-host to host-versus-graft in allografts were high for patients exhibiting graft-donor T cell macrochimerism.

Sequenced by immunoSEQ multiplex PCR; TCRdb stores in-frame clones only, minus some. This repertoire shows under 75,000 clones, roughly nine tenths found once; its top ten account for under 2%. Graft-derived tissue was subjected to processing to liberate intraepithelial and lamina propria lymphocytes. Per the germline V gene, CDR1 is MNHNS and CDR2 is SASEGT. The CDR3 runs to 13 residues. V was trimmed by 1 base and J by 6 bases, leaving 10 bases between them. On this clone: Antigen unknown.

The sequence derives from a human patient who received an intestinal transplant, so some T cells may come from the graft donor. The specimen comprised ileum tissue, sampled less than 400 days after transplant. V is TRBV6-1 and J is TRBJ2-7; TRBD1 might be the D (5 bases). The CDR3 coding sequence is TGTGCCAGCAGTGAAGTCCAGGGCTCCGAGCAGTACTTC. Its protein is CASSEVQGSEQYF.